Listed below are T cell receptor beta chains from one sample, sequenced in a study of blood T cell repertoires in COVID-19. The assay was immunoSEQ multiplex PCR, and TCRdb's table has in-frame clones only and misses some. Among around 210,000 clones listed, about 91% were seen once. Sequencing was performed on peripheral blood. These receptors all stem from a man in his late teens or twenties with active or convalescent COVID-19. The CDR3 runs from the conserved cysteine through the conserved F or W. A D gene is named only where the DNA matches it firmly. Only some rows state a clone size, as once, few, many or a class for expanded clones.

clone_size,v_call,d_call,j_call,cdr3_nt,cdr3_aa
NA,TRBV7-6,TRBD1,TRBJ1-1,TGTGCCAGCAGCGCAGGGGGTTTCACTGAAGCTTTCTTT,CASSAGGFTEAFF
NA,TRBV7-8,NA,TRBJ1-5,TGTGCCAGCAGCTTAGGCGGAGATCCAAGCAATCAGCCCCAGCATTTT,CASSLGGDPSNQPQHF
NA,TRBV5-8,TRBD2,TRBJ2-3,TGTGCCAGCAGCTTGGGTAGCGGGAGCTCCACAGATACGCAGTATTTT,CASSLGSGSSTDTQYF
NA,TRBV4-2,TRBD2,TRBJ2-2,TGTGCCAGCAGCCAAGCGGGAGGGCCCACTAAGAACACCGGGGAGCTGTTTTTT,CASSQAGGPTKNTGELFF
few,TRBV19,TRBD1,TRBJ1-5,TGTGCCAGTAGTAAGACAGGGTTTAGCAATCAGCCCCAGCATTTT,CASSKTGFSNQPQHF
NA,TRBV7-2,NA,TRBJ1-1,TGTGCCAGCAGCTTAAACGGGATAGGAGGTACTGAAGCTTTCTTT,CASSLNGIGGTEAFF
NA,TRBV11-2,NA,TRBJ2-3,TGTGCCAGCAGCTTTACGGGAGAAACAGATACGCAGTATTTT,CASSFTGETDTQYF
NA,TRBV10-3,TRBD1,TRBJ2-5,TGTGCCATCAGGGGGCCAACAGGGGGCGACAGGGAGACCCAGTACTTC,CAIRGPTGGDRETQYF
NA,TRBV10-3,TRBD2,TRBJ2-6,TGTGCCATCAGGCGGGGGGCTGGGGCCAACGTCCTGACTTTC,CAIRRGAGANVLTF
few,TRBV6-1,TRBD1,TRBJ1-4,TGTGCCAGCAGTGAAGCGGGGACAGGGGCAACTAATGAAAAACTGTTTTTT,CASSEAGTGATNEKLFF
once,TRBV20-1,NA,TRBJ2-1,TGCAGTGCTAGTTCATTGAGCGGCTCCTACAATGAGCAGTTCTTC,CSASSLSGSYNEQFF
once,TRBV30,TRBD2,TRBJ2-1,TGTGCCTGGGGGGGACTAGCGGGATCGGTGGATGAGCAGTTCTTC,CAWGGLAGSVDEQFF
NA,TRBV28,TRBD1,TRBJ1-6,TGTGCCAGCAGTCCACCCTCGGGACAGTGGGCGTTTAATTCACCCCTCCACTTT,CASSPPSGQWAFNSPLHF
NA,TRBV11-2,TRBD2,TRBJ2-5,TGTGCCAGCAGCTTCCCACCGGGGGGAGTACAAGAGACCCAGTACTTC,CASSFPPGGVQETQYF
NA,TRBV7-9,NA,TRBJ1-1,TGTGCCAGCAGCTTAGATCTGGGGCTTAACACTGAAGCTTTCTTT,CASSLDLGLNTEAFF
NA,TRBV30,TRBD1,TRBJ1-6,TGTGCCTGGAGTTTTGACAGGGTTACTAATTCACCCCTCCACTTT,CAWSFDRVTNSPLHF
NA,TRBV3-1/TRBV3-2,TRBD1,TRBJ1-2,TGTGCCAGCAGCCCGGGACAGGGGTGGAATGGCTACACCTTC,CASSPGQGWNGYTF
NA,TRBV10-3,NA,TRBJ2-5,TGTGCCACGGGGGACTTTCAGGCCCCGGTCCGGGAGACCCAGTACTTC,CATGDFQAPVRETQYF
NA,TRBV11-2,NA,TRBJ2-1,TGTGCCAGCAGCTTAGGTCCCGGGAGCTCCTACAATGAGCAGTTCTTC,CASSLGPGSSYNEQFF
NA,TRBV29-1,TRBD2,TRBJ2-3,TGCAGCGTTGTTCCTAGCGGGAGTTGGGCAGATACGCAGTATTTT,CSVVPSGSWADTQYF
NA,TRBV18,NA,TRBJ1-3,TGTGCCAGCTCAACGGCGGGGGGCAAAGTCTCTGGAAACACCATATATTTT,CASSTAGGKVSGNTIYF
NA,TRBV27,NA,TRBJ1-6,TGTGCCAGCAGTCTGGGCTTCGGAACGAATTCACCCCTCCACTTT,CASSLGFGTNSPLHF
NA,TRBV30,TRBD1,TRBJ1-4,TGTGCCTGGAGTGTACGAAGGACAGGGTGGGGAACTAATGAAAAACTGTTTTTT,CAWSVRRTGWGTNEKLFF
NA,TRBV6-5,TRBD2,TRBJ2-5,TGTGCCAGCAAGATACCGGGAGGACAAGAGACCCAGTACTTC,CASKIPGGQETQYF
NA,TRBV3-1/TRBV3-2,NA,TRBJ1-4,TGTGCCAGCAGCCCACCGGACAGTAATGAAAAACTGTTTTTT,CASSPPDSNEKLFF
NA,TRBV6-5,NA,TRBJ2-5,TGTGCCAGCAGTTCAGTGGAGACCCAGTACTTC,CASSSVETQYF
NA,TRBV14,NA,TRBJ1-1,TGTGCCAGCAGCCAACGAACAGGGTTTGGAACTGAAGCTTTCTTT,CASSQRTGFGTEAFF
many,TRBV3-1/TRBV3-2,NA,TRBJ2-2,TGTGCCAGCAGCCAAGATCGTAACACCGGGGAGCTGTTTTTT,CASSQDRNTGELFF
NA,TRBV28,TRBD1,TRBJ1-1,TGTGCCAGCAGCCCTAAAACAGGGGGCTTGGGGGACACTGAAGCTTTCTTT,CASSPKTGGLGDTEAFF
once,TRBV5-1,TRBD2,TRBJ2-3,TGCGCCAGCAGCTTGGGGACTAGCGGGACAGATACGCAGTATTTT,CASSLGTSGTDTQYF
once,TRBV7-8,TRBD2,TRBJ2-4,TGTGCCAGCAGCTTAGATGGTAGCGGGAGGGGGCGAGCCAAAAACATTCAGTACTTC,CASSLDGSGRGRAKNIQYF
NA,TRBV4-2,TRBD2,TRBJ2-7,TGTGCCAGCAGCCAAGAGGGAGGGGACTACGAGCAGTACTTC,CASSQEGGDYEQYF
NA,TRBV3-1/TRBV3-2,NA,TRBJ1-1,TGTGCCAGCAGCCAACTCCCCGCTGAAGCTTTCTTT,CASSQLPAEAFF
once,TRBV15,NA,TRBJ2-7,TGTGCCACCAGCAGAGCTACTAGCCAGAGCTCCTACGAGCAGTACTTC,CATSRATSQSSYEQYF
NA,TRBV27,NA,TRBJ2-1,TGTGCCAGCAGTTTATCGCCTAGCTACAATGAGCAGTTCTTC,CASSLSPSYNEQFF
NA,TRBV10-3,TRBD1,TRBJ2-7,TGTGCCATCAGTGAGTCGACAGGGAGCTACGAGCAGTACTTC,CAISESTGSYEQYF
NA,TRBV1,NA,TRBJ2-1,TGCACCAGCAGCCAAGCCCGACTAGCAGTTGAGCAGTTCTTC,CTSSQARLAVEQFF
NA,TRBV29-1,NA,TRBJ2-1,TGCAGCGTTGCCGGGACGCCGGGGGATGAGCAGTTCTTC,CSVAGTPGDEQFF
NA,TRBV24-1,TRBD1,TRBJ2-2,TGTGCCACCGCCCCTTGGGGACAGACGAACACCGGGGAGCTGTTTTTT,CATAPWGQTNTGELFF
NA,TRBV7-9,TRBD2,TRBJ2-1,TGTGCCAGCAGCTTAGCGGCGGGACTAGCGGGAGTGTATGAGCAGTTCTTC,CASSLAAGLAGVYEQFF
NA,TRBV7-2,NA,TRBJ2-7,TGTGCCAGCAGCTTACACAACGAGCAGTACTTC,CASSLHNEQYF
NA,TRBV19,NA,TRBJ2-7,TGTGCCAGTAGTACTCCTCTAGTCTCCGAGCAGTACTTC,CASSTPLVSEQYF
NA,TRBV30,NA,TRBJ1-1,TGTGCCTGGAGTGGAGATTGGAGTTCAGCTTTCTTT,CAWSGDWSSAFF
NA,TRBV7-3,TRBD1,TRBJ2-7,TGTGCCAGCAGCCCCCCGGGACAGGGCTATTTCTCCTACGAGCAGTACTTC,CASSPPGQGYFSYEQYF
NA,TRBV3-1/TRBV3-2,NA,TRBJ2-5,TGTGCCAGCAGCCAAGGATTTGCGGCAGAGACCCAGTACTTC,CASSQGFAAETQYF
NA,TRBV28,NA,TRBJ1-2,TGTGCCAGCAGTTTAGGAGGGCCCGGGGGGAATAACTATGGCTACACCTTC,CASSLGGPGGNNYGYTF
NA,TRBV30,NA,TRBJ2-1,TGTGCCTGGAGTGTAGCTAGCTACAATGAGCAGTTCTTC,CAWSVASYNEQFF
NA,TRBV19,TRBD1,TRBJ1-5,TGTGCCAGTAAGGGGGCTCATCAGGGACGTTTAGATCAGCCCCAGCATTTT,CASKGAHQGRLDQPQHF
NA,TRBV6-2/TRBV6-3,TRBD2,TRBJ2-3,TGTGCCAGCAGTTACTCGCCCAGCGGGGCCACAGATACGCAGTATTTT,CASSYSPSGATDTQYF
once,TRBV19,NA,TRBJ2-1,TGTGCCAGTAGTGGCGACAGCCACAATGAGCAGTTCTTC,CASSGDSHNEQFF
NA,TRBV6-5,NA,TRBJ1-1,TGTGCCAGCATCATGACAGGACCGAAGGGTGAAGCTTTCTTT,CASIMTGPKGEAFF
NA,TRBV5-8,NA,TRBJ2-5,TGTGCCAGCAGCGCCCTACACCGGAGCACTCAAGAGACCCAGTACTTC,CASSALHRSTQETQYF
NA,TRBV30,NA,TRBJ1-1,TGTGCCTGGAGTGTCCCACAGAACACTGAAGCTTTCTTT,CAWSVPQNTEAFF
NA,TRBV6-6,NA,TRBJ2-3,TGTGCCAGCAGAGTCGCGGATACGCAGTATTTT,CASRVADTQYF
NA,TRBV27,NA,TRBJ2-7,TGTGCCAGCAGCTTAGGCGGCTCCTACGAGCAGTACTTC,CASSLGGSYEQYF